This T cell receptor (beta chain) came from a study of blood T cells in healthy people across ages. This clonotype came up a few times. PCR was performed a second time for 7 to 11 cycles using a sample-barcoded 5' primer and a J-beta primer mix. TCRdb called the 5' RACE reads again in MiXCR, with one record for every CDR3 protein. The sample has more than 1,400,000 distinct CDR3 sequences, about 40% seen once. This CDR3 spans 15 amino acids. CDR1 is MGHRA and CDR2 is YSYEKL in the germline V gene. The V end was cut by 0 bases, the J end by 5 bases, with 12 bases between. The chain is built from TRBV4-1 and TRBJ2-3, with TRBD1 as a possible D gene (5 bases). Sequencing input: blood. The sequence derives from a woman aged 18-29 years in good health. CDR3 sequence reads: CASSQESARGDTQYF. The CDR3 DNA follows: TGCGCCAGCAGCCAAGAGTCGGCTAGGGGAGATACGCAGTATTTT.